The 9 T cell receptor beta chains presented below share a single source sample, sequenced in a study of identical twins. TCRdb used MiXCR to reprocess the 5' RACE reads, holding one entry per CDR3 protein. In the table there are some 560,000 distinct CDR3 sequences, over 8.5% of which are singletons. This sample was shared with a second study, whose subject was yellow fever vaccine responses in identical twins.

Material: PBMCs. All receptors come from a woman under 30 in good health.

The chain employs TRBV20-1 and TRBJ1-1; D not certain. Germline CDR1 is DFQATT and CDR2 is SNEGSKA (reference sequence). Trimming cost V 1 base and J 11 bases, with 8 bases left between them. The CDR3 length is 10 residues. CDR3 sequence: CSARVAHAFF. In DNA form, the CDR3 reads TGCAGTGCTAGAGTCGCGCACGCTTTCTTT.

This clonotype was observed a handful of times. DNA for the CDR3: TGTGCCAGCAGTCCCACTTCTAGCGGTGCGGAGTACTTC. It translates to CASSPTSSGAEYF. V gene TRBV12-3 or TRBV12-4 combines with J gene TRBJ2-7; 7 bases agree with TRBD2. V was clipped by 5 bases and J by 11 bases; unmatched bases: 12. The CDR3 consists of 13 residues.

In its sample, this clonotype was seen many times. The chain employs TRBV11-2 and TRBJ1-2; possible D gene TRBD1, 6 bases. Trimming stripped 0 bases from V and 8 bases from J, with 13 bases between. CDR3 size: 14 residues. The germline gives CDR1 SGHAT, CDR2 FQNNGV. In DNA, the CDR3 is TGTGCCAGCAGCTTAGATCTCAGGGGAGACGGCTACACCTTC. Translation: CASSLDLRGDGYTF. The full variable domain, its missing parts supplied by reference TRBV11-2 and TRBJ1-2, is EAGVAQSPRYKIIEKRQSVAFWCNPISGHATLYWYQQILGQGPKLLIQFQNNGVVDDSQLPKDRFSAERLKGVDSTLKIQPAKLEDSAVYLCASSLDLRGDGYTFGSGTRLTVV.

This clonotype occurred many times. V is TRBV11-1 and J is TRBJ2-7; D perhaps matches TRBD2 (6 bases). V lost 1 base to trimming and J lost 7 bases, with 26 bases between them. CDR1 and CDR2 from the germline V gene are SGHAT and FQDESV (reference sequence). This CDR3 region has 18 residues. The CDR3 is CASSLVAPETRSGREQYF. CDR3 bases: TGTGCCAGCAGCTTAGTGGCCCCCGAGACACGGTCTGGGAGGGAGCAGTACTTC.

This clonotype was counted at least ten times. The V and J genes are TRBV11-2 and TRBJ2-7; no clear D. V lost 2 bases and J lost 7, with 9 bases in between. The CDR3 runs 12 residues. The germline CDR1 and CDR2 sequences are SGHAT and FQNNGV. The CDR3 DNA follows: TGTGCCAGCAGCTTACCTACTATGGAGCAGTACTTC. It translates to CASSLPTMEQYF.

The chain is built from TRBV7-2 and TRBJ2-7, with 7 bases aligning to TRBD1. The V gene's germline CDR1 is SGHTA and CDR2 FQGNSA. The junction had 6 bases not matched to a gene; V was cut back by 5 bases and J by 2 bases. The CDR3 totals 14 residues. The CDR3 DNA reads as TGTGCCAGCAGCGCTGGGACAGTCCCCTACGAGCAGTACTTC. Translating it yields CASSAGTVPYEQYF.

This clonotype was seen at least ten times. The chain couples TRBV5-1 to TRBJ2-7; no definite D call. Trimming took 0 bases from V and 5 from J, leaving 6 bases between them. The germline V gene encodes CDR1 SGHRS and CDR2 YFSETQ. The length of the CDR3 is 12 residues. CDR3 sequence: CASSLGFHEQYF. In DNA form, the CDR3 reads TGCGCCAGCAGCTTGGGTTTCCACGAGCAGTACTTC.

This clonotype occurred many times. CDR3: CASRGPESEYF. The CDR3 coding sequence is TGTGCCAGCAGAGGCCCCGAATCGGAGTATTTT. The rearrangement uses TRBV2 and TRBJ2-3; D is unresolved. Trimming removed 6 bases from V and 13 bases from J, with 14 bases in between. The CDR3 length is 11 residues. The V gene's germline CDR1 is SNHLY and CDR2 FYNNEI.

The chain recombines TRBV20-1 with TRBJ2-6, with 9 bases that match TRBD2. The V gene's germline CDR1 is DFQATT and CDR2 SNEGSKA (reference sequence). The CDR3 contains 18 residues. Unmatched junction bases numbered 12, after V lost 6 bases and J lost 0 bases. CDR3 protein: CSAILAGRRDSGANVLTF. The DNA of the CDR3 is TGCAGTGCGATACTAGCGGGCCGAAGAGACTCTGGGGCCAACGTCCTGACTTTC.